The following is a TCR beta chain sequence with its context. Clones were read by immunoSEQ multiplex PCR, and TCRdb kept only the in-frame ones, dropping some. The table lists 250,000 to 350,000 clones, roughly nine tenths of them singletons. The sample originates from a study of blood T cell repertoires in COVID-19. About the research overall: Sample material is recorded as cDNA or gDNA derived from T cells, B-cell-depleted T cells, or PBMCs.

After removal of 3 bases from V and 5 bases from J, the junction contained 13 bases not matched to a gene. Germline V gene lookup returns CDR1 LNHDA and CDR2 SQIVND (reference sequence). The CDR3 consists of 16 residues. The TCR originated in a woman aged 50 to 60 who had been exposed to COVID-19. J is TRBJ2-7 and V is TRBV19; 7 nucleotides match TRBD2. The sequenced sample consisted of PBMCs or T cells enriched from blood (not recorded which). The CDR3 reads CASSMSGGLVSHEQYF. CDR3 in DNA: TGTGCCAGTAGTATGAGCGGCGGACTAGTTTCCCACGAGCAGTACTTC.